This T cell receptor (beta chain) was sequenced in a study of CD4+ T cells in melanoma. General study findings and limits: CD8+ T cell, macrophage and B cell function reportedly correlated with neoantigen-specific CD4+ T cells.

Libraries were prepared by immunoSEQ multiplex PCR; TCRdb keeps only in-frame clonotypes and omits some of them. The sample consists of some 21,000 clones, roughly 87% of them appearing once. The table lists this clone with a count of one. Its antigen is undetermined. The CDR3 extends over 17 amino acids. Trimming removed 2 bases from V and 7 bases from J, with 21 bases in between. CDR1 LGHNA and CDR2 YNFKEQ come from the germline V gene. Sequenced input: cells from a culture (not recorded whether cultured in vitro). This chain uses TRBV4-2 with TRBJ2-1; D might be TRBD2 (6 bases). The TCR comes from a human donor with melanoma. CDR3 loop: CASSQTSLGGWSNEQFF. CDR3 nucleotide sequence: TGTGCCAGCAGCCAAACCTCTTTGGGGGGTTGGTCTAATGAGCAGTTCTTC.